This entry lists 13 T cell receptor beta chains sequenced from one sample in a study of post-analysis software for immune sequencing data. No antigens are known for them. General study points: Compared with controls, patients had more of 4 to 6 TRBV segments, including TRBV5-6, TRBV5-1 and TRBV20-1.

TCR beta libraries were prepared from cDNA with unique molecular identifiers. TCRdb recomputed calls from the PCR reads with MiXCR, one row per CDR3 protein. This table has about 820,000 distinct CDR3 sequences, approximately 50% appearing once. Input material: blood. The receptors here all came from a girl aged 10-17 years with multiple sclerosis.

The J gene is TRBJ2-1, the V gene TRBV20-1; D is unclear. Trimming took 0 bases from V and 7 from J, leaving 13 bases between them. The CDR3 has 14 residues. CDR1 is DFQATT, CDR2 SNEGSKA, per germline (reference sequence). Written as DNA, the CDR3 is TGCAGTGCTAGAGATCCCCGGCGGATAAATGAGCAGTTCTTC. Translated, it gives CSARDPRRINEQFF.

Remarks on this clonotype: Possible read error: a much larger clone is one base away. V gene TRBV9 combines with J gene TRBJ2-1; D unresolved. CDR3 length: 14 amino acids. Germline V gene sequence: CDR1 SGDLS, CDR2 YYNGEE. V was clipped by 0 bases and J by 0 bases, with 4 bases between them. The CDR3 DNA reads TGTGCCAGCAGCGTAGTGAGCTCCTACAATGAGCAGTTCTTC. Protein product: CASSVVSSYNEQFF. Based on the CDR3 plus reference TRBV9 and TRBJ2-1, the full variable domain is DSGVTQTPKHLITATGQRVTLRCSPRSGDLSVYWYQQSLDQGLQFLIQYYNGEERAKGNILERFSAQQFPDLHSELNLSSLELGDSALYFCASSVVSSYNEQFFGPGTRLTVL.

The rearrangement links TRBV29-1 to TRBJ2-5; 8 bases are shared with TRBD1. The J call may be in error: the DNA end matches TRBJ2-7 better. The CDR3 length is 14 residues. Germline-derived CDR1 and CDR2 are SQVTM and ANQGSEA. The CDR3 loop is CSVTRGTGTYEQYF. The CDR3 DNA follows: TGCAGCGTTACTCGGGGGACAGGCACCTACGAGCAGTACTTC.

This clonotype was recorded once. CDR3 bases: TGTGCCAGCAGCGACCCGGGACAGGGAAAAAAGATTGCCTACAATGAGCAGTTCTTC. It codes for CASSDPGQGKKIAYNEQFF. This chain connects TRBV9 to TRBJ2-1; 9 bases map to TRBD1. The V segment lost 3 bases and the J segment 2 bases; nucleotides outside the gene matches: 15. The CDR3 contains 19 residues. The germline CDR1 and CDR2 sequences are SGDLS and YYNGEE.

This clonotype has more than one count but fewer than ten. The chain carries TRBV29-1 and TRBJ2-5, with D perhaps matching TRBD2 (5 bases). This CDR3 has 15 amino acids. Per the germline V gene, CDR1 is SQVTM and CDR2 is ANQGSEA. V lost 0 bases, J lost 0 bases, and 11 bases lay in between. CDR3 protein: CSVEEGRGYQETQYF. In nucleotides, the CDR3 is TGCAGCGTTGAAGAGGGCAGAGGGTACCAAGAGACCCAGTACTTC.

In DNA, the CDR3 is TGTGCCATCAGTGACTTTAGCGGGGGGGCCGGAGAGACCCAGTACTTC. Translation gives CAISDFSGGAGETQYF. The V call is TRBV10-3, the J call TRBJ2-5; 11 nucleotides align to TRBD2. The CDR3 loop spans 16 amino acids. Germline lookup yields CDR1 ENHRY and CDR2 SYGVKD. After removal of 3 bases from V and 4 bases from J, the junction contained 7 bases not matched to a gene.

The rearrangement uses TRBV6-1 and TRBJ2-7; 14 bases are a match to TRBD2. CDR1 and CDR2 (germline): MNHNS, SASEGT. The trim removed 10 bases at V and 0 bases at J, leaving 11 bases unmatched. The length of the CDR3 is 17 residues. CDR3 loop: CATRLSGLAGASYEQYF. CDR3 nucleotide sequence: TGTGCCACCCGACTTTCGGGACTAGCGGGGGCCTCCTACGAGCAGTACTTC.

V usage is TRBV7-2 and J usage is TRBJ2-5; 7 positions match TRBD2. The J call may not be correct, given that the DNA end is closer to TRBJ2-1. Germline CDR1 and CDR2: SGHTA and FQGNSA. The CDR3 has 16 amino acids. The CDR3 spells CASSLAGRASGETQFF. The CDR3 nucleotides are TGTGCCAGCAGCTTAGCTGGCAGGGCTAGCGGAGAGACCCAGTTCTTC.

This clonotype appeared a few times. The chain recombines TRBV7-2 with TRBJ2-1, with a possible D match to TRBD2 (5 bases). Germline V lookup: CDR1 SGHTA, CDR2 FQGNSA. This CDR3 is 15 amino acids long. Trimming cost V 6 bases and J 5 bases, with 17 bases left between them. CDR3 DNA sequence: TGTGCCAGCAGATCCATAGCGTTCACCAACAATGAGCAGTTCTTC. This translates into CASRSIAFTNNEQFF.

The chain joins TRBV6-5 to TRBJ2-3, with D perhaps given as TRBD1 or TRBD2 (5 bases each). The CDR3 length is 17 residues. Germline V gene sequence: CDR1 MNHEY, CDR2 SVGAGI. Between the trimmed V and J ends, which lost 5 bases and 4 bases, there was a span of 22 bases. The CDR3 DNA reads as TGTGCCAGCAGTCACATACCCGGGACCCCAGGCGCAGATACGCAGTATTTT. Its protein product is CASSHIPGTPGADTQYF.

The CDR3 nucleotides are TGCAGCGTTGAACCCCCCCCCGAGCAGTACTTC. Translating it yields CSVEPPPEQYF. The chain is built from TRBV29-1 and TRBJ2-4; no firm D call. The assigned J gene may be wrong: the sequence end matches TRBJ2-7 better. The CDR3 contains 11 residues. The V gene's germline CDR1 is SQVTM and CDR2 ANQGSEA.

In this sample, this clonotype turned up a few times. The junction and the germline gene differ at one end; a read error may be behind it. DNA of the CDR3: TGTGCCAGCAGCGAACCTAGTGACAATGAGCAGTTTTTC. This sequence encodes CASSEPSDNEQFF. This chain joins TRBV11-2 and TRBJ2-1; D is undetermined. Per the germline V gene, CDR1 is SGHAT and CDR2 is FQNNGV. The CDR3 length is 13 residues.

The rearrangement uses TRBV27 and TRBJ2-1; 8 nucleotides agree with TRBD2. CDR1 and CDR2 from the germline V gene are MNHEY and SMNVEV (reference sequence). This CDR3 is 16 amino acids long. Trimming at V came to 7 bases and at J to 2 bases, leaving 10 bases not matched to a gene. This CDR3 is CASKGLADGAYNEQFF. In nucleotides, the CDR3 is TGTGCCAGCAAAGGACTAGCTGATGGTGCCTACAATGAGCAGTTCTTC.